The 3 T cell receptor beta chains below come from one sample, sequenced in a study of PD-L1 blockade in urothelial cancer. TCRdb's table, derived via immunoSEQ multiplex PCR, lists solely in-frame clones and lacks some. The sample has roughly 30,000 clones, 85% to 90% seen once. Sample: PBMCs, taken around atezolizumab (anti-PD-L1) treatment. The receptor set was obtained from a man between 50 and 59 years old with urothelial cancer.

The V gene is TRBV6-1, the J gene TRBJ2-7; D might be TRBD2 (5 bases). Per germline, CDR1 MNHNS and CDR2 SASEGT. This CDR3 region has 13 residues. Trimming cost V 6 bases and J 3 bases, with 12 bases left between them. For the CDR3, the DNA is TGTGCCAGCAGAGTTCGGGATAGCTACGAGCAGTACTTC. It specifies CASRVRDSYEQYF.

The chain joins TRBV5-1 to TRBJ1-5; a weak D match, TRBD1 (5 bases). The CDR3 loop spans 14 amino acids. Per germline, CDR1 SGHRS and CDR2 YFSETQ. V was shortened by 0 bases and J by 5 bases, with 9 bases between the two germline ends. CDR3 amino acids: CASSLEGRDQPQHF. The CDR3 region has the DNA TGCGCCAGCAGCTTGGAGGGGAGGGATCAGCCCCAGCATTTT. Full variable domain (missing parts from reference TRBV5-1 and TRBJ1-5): KAGVTQTPRYLIKTRGQQVTLSCSPISGHRSVSWYQQTPGQGLQFLFEYFSETQRNKGNFPGRFSGRQFSNSRSEMNVSTLELGDSALYLCASSLEGRDQPQHFGDGTRLSIL.

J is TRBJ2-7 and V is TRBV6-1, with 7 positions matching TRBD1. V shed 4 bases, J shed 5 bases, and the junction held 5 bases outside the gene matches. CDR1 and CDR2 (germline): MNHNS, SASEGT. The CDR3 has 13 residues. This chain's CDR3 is CASSVTGVDEQYF. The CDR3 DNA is TGTGCCAGCAGTGTTACAGGGGTCGACGAGCAGTACTTC.